The rows below give T cell receptor beta chains drawn from one sample of a study of blood T cell repertoires in COVID-19. TCRdb keeps only in-frame clones here, not all; method: immunoSEQ multiplex PCR. Of 150,000 or so clones detected, 82% appear once; the ten largest clones hold roughly 15%. Sample: peripheral blood. These receptors were collected from a human donor with acute or convalescent COVID-19. The donor label of this sample is uncertain. CDR3s include the opening cysteine and the closing phenylalanine or tryptophan. A D gene is named only where the DNA matches it firmly. Size values are once, few and many counts, or a class for expanded clones, and some rows have none.

clone_size: -; v_call: TRBV5-1; j_call: TRBJ2-3; d_call: TRBD2; cdr3_nt: TGCGCCAGCAGCTTGGGGGGACTAGCGGCGCGTAGAGATACGCAGTATTTT; cdr3_aa: CASSLGGLAARRDTQYF
clone_size: -; v_call: TRBV19; j_call: TRBJ2-7; d_call: -; cdr3_nt: TGTGCCAGTAGCCCCTTGGGGCTGGGCTACGAGCAGTACTTC; cdr3_aa: CASSPLGLGYEQYF
clone_size: -; v_call: TRBV6-4; j_call: TRBJ1-2; d_call: -; cdr3_nt: TGTGCCAGCAGTGACAGGGGAGGCTATGGCTACACCTTC; cdr3_aa: CASSDRGGYGYTF
clone_size: -; v_call: TRBV25-1; j_call: TRBJ1-6; d_call: -; cdr3_nt: TGTGCCAGCAGTGAATTGAAGGCGGCGACCCTGAATTCACCCCTCCACTTT; cdr3_aa: CASSELKAATLNSPLHF
clone_size: -; v_call: TRBV6-5; j_call: TRBJ1-4; d_call: -; cdr3_nt: TGTGCCAGCAGCACCCGAGAGGGGGTGGAAAAACTGTTTTTT; cdr3_aa: CASSTREGVEKLFF
clone_size: -; v_call: TRBV15; j_call: TRBJ2-7; d_call: TRBD1; cdr3_nt: TGTGCCACCAGCAGGCGGACAGGGGGCTTGGACGAGCAGTACTTC; cdr3_aa: CATSRRTGGLDEQYF
clone_size: -; v_call: TRBV4-2; j_call: TRBJ1-2; d_call: -; cdr3_nt: TGTGCCAGCAGCGGCGGCCCCACAGGGTATGGCTACACCTTC; cdr3_aa: CASSGGPTGYGYTF
clone_size: -; v_call: TRBV12-3/TRBV12-4; j_call: TRBJ1-4; d_call: -; cdr3_nt: TGTGCCAGCAGCTCTACTAGGCGGCAGGAACTGTTTTTT; cdr3_aa: CASSSTRRQELFF
clone_size: -; v_call: TRBV5-8; j_call: TRBJ2-5; d_call: TRBD1; cdr3_nt: TGTGCCAGCAGCCGTGGGACAGGGGAGTTGGAGACCCAGTACTTC; cdr3_aa: CASSRGTGELETQYF
clone_size: -; v_call: TRBV6-6; j_call: TRBJ1-2; d_call: -; cdr3_nt: TGTGCCAGCAGTCCATCAGGGGACTATGGCTACACCTTC; cdr3_aa: CASSPSGDYGYTF
clone_size: -; v_call: TRBV30; j_call: TRBJ1-1; d_call: TRBD1; cdr3_nt: TGTGCCTGGAGTGTCGGGCGGGACAGGGTCTTAAGGAACACTGAAGCTTTCTTT; cdr3_aa: CAWSVGRDRVLRNTEAFF
clone_size: once; v_call: TRBV7-6; j_call: TRBJ2-1; d_call: TRBD2; cdr3_nt: TGTGCCAGCAGCCGAGGGGGTAGCGGGGCCCAATTGCAGTTCTTC; cdr3_aa: CASSRGGSGAQLQFF
clone_size: -; v_call: TRBV7-2; j_call: TRBJ1-5; d_call: -; cdr3_nt: TGTGCCAGCAGCCCCGGGGGGAGGGGACTGGAGCCCCAGCATTTT; cdr3_aa: CASSPGGRGLEPQHF
clone_size: -; v_call: TRBV2; j_call: TRBJ2-3; d_call: TRBD2; cdr3_nt: TGTGCCAGCAGTGAACTAGCGGGGGGTGTAGATACGCAGTATTTT; cdr3_aa: CASSELAGGVDTQYF
clone_size: -; v_call: TRBV15; j_call: TRBJ2-5; d_call: TRBD1; cdr3_nt: TGTGCCACCAGCAGAGGGACAGGGGGCCTGAACCAAGAGACCCAGTACTTC; cdr3_aa: CATSRGTGGLNQETQYF
clone_size: few; v_call: TRBV19; j_call: TRBJ2-7; d_call: TRBD1; cdr3_nt: TGTGCCAGTAGTATAGGCCGGGGACAGGGCCACGAGCAGTACTTC; cdr3_aa: CASSIGRGQGHEQYF
clone_size: -; v_call: TRBV27; j_call: TRBJ2-5; d_call: -; cdr3_nt: TGTGCCAGCAGCAGCCTCTTTGCGGGACAAGAGACCCAGTACTTC; cdr3_aa: CASSSLFAGQETQYF
clone_size: -; v_call: TRBV6-5; j_call: TRBJ2-2; d_call: TRBD1; cdr3_nt: TGTGCCAGCAGTAGGGACAGTAACACCGGGGAGCTGTTTTTT; cdr3_aa: CASSRDSNTGELFF
clone_size: -; v_call: TRBV3-1/TRBV3-2; j_call: TRBJ2-2; d_call: TRBD1; cdr3_nt: TGTGCCAGCAGCCAACATGGGACAGGGTTAACCGGGGAGCTGTTTTTT; cdr3_aa: CASSQHGTGLTGELFF
clone_size: -; v_call: TRBV3-1/TRBV3-2; j_call: TRBJ1-2; d_call: -; cdr3_nt: TGTGCCAGCAGCGGGACTATCTATGGCTACACCTTC; cdr3_aa: CASSGTIYGYTF
clone_size: -; v_call: TRBV30; j_call: TRBJ2-4; d_call: TRBD1; cdr3_nt: TGTGCCTGGAGTGTTGGGACAGCAAACATTCAGTACTTC; cdr3_aa: CAWSVGTANIQYF
clone_size: once; v_call: TRBV4-1; j_call: TRBJ2-2; d_call: -; cdr3_nt: TGCGCCAGCAGCCAAGGGAGGCGGAGCACCGGGGAGCTGTTTTTT; cdr3_aa: CASSQGRRSTGELFF
clone_size: few; v_call: TRBV30; j_call: TRBJ2-7; d_call: TRBD1; cdr3_nt: TGTGCCTGGAGTGTTGGGGGGACAGGAGGGGTTTACGAGCAGTACTTC; cdr3_aa: CAWSVGGTGGVYEQYF
clone_size: once; v_call: TRBV5-5; j_call: TRBJ2-7; d_call: -; cdr3_nt: TGTGCCAGCAGCTTCCACCCGGTCTACGAGCAGTACTTC; cdr3_aa: CASSFHPVYEQYF
clone_size: once; v_call: TRBV6-1; j_call: TRBJ2-2; d_call: TRBD1; cdr3_nt: TGTGCCAGCAGTGAATCCCGGGACAGGGGCTCTCACACCGGGGAGCTGTTTTTT; cdr3_aa: CASSESRDRGSHTGELFF
clone_size: -; v_call: TRBV11-3; j_call: TRBJ2-3; d_call: TRBD1; cdr3_nt: TGTGCCAGCAGCTTAGATGGGCAGGGGGCAGATACGCAGTATTTT; cdr3_aa: CASSLDGQGADTQYF
clone_size: -; v_call: TRBV7-8; j_call: TRBJ2-1; d_call: TRBD2; cdr3_nt: TGTGCCAGCAGCCTAGCCGGGACTAGGAGGGTCCTAGGTGTGGGTGAGCAGTTCTTC; cdr3_aa: CASSLAGTRRVLGVGEQFF
clone_size: -; v_call: TRBV4-1; j_call: TRBJ2-7; d_call: TRBD1; cdr3_nt: TGCGCCAGCAGCCAAGGGGGACAGGGGCAGTACTTC; cdr3_aa: CASSQGGQGQYF
clone_size: -; v_call: TRBV5-6; j_call: TRBJ1-1; d_call: -; cdr3_nt: TGTGCCAGCAGCTTGGTGACAGTGAACACTGAAGCTTTCTTT; cdr3_aa: CASSLVTVNTEAFF
clone_size: -; v_call: TRBV27; j_call: TRBJ1-1; d_call: -; cdr3_nt: TGTGCCAGCAGTTTAAAGTCTAACGGCAGGGCGGCTCCTGAAGCTTTCTTT; cdr3_aa: CASSLKSNGRAAPEAFF
clone_size: -; v_call: TRBV7-8; j_call: TRBJ2-1; d_call: TRBD2; cdr3_nt: TGTGCCAGCAGCTTACTCGGGACTAGCAATGAGCAGTTCTTC; cdr3_aa: CASSLLGTSNEQFF
clone_size: -; v_call: TRBV10-3; j_call: TRBJ2-2; d_call: TRBD1; cdr3_nt: TGTGCCATCAGTGAGGGACAGGGAAGGACCGGGGAGCTGTTTTTT; cdr3_aa: CAISEGQGRTGELFF
clone_size: few; v_call: TRBV4-2; j_call: TRBJ1-2; d_call: -; cdr3_nt: TGTGCCAGCAGCCAAGATGTGGGCCGGTCAATCTATGGCTACACCTTC; cdr3_aa: CASSQDVGRSIYGYTF
clone_size: -; v_call: TRBV28; j_call: TRBJ1-1; d_call: -; cdr3_nt: TGTGCCAGCAGCACTGGGGGGAGGGCCGGAGAAAACACTGAAGCTTTCTTT; cdr3_aa: CASSTGGRAGENTEAFF
clone_size: -; v_call: TRBV19; j_call: TRBJ1-6; d_call: TRBD1; cdr3_nt: TGTGCCAGCACCCCCGGGACAGCTAATTCACCCCTCCACTTT; cdr3_aa: CASTPGTANSPLHF
clone_size: -; v_call: TRBV6-2/TRBV6-3; j_call: TRBJ2-1; d_call: TRBD1; cdr3_nt: TGTGCCAGCAGTTATTCCCGAAGGCAGGGGGCAGGTGAGCAGTTCTTC; cdr3_aa: CASSYSRRQGAGEQFF
clone_size: -; v_call: TRBV5-1; j_call: TRBJ1-3; d_call: -; cdr3_nt: TGCGCCAGCAGCTTGGCGGGGATCCGCTCTGGAAACACCATATATTTT; cdr3_aa: CASSLAGIRSGNTIYF
clone_size: -; v_call: TRBV2; j_call: TRBJ2-7; d_call: TRBD1; cdr3_nt: TGTGCCAGCAGTTCCCGGACAGGGAGCTACGAGCAGTACTTC; cdr3_aa: CASSSRTGSYEQYF
clone_size: once; v_call: TRBV5-1; j_call: TRBJ2-1; d_call: TRBD2; cdr3_nt: TGCGCCAGCAGCAGTTCCGGGACTAGCGGGGGAGAGCGTCAGTTCTTC; cdr3_aa: CASSSSGTSGGERQFF
clone_size: -; v_call: TRBV9; j_call: TRBJ2-1; d_call: TRBD2; cdr3_nt: TGTGCCAGCAGCGTTAGCGGGGGGGCGAGGAATGAGCAGTTCTTC; cdr3_aa: CASSVSGGARNEQFF
clone_size: -; v_call: TRBV30; j_call: TRBJ1-6; d_call: -; cdr3_nt: TGTGCCTGGGGTACAGGGATGATATCACCCCTCCACTTT; cdr3_aa: CAWGTGMISPLHF
clone_size: -; v_call: TRBV10-3; j_call: TRBJ1-2; d_call: -; cdr3_nt: TGTGCCATCAGTGATCGGTCCAATAATAACTATGGCTACACCTTC; cdr3_aa: CAISDRSNNNYGYTF
clone_size: many; v_call: TRBV10-3; j_call: TRBJ2-3; d_call: TRBD1; cdr3_nt: TGTGCCATCAGAGGGGAGGGACCGGGACAGGGTGAAGATACGCAGTATTTT; cdr3_aa: CAIRGEGPGQGEDTQYF
clone_size: once; v_call: TRBV2; j_call: TRBJ1-5; d_call: -; cdr3_nt: TGTGCCAGCACCCTAAAGGGGTCGTTCGGGCAGCCCCAGCATTTT; cdr3_aa: CASTLKGSFGQPQHF
clone_size: -; v_call: TRBV30; j_call: TRBJ1-2; d_call: TRBD1; cdr3_nt: TGTGCCTGGAAAGACAGGGGTTGGAGTGGCTACACCTTC; cdr3_aa: CAWKDRGWSGYTF
clone_size: -; v_call: TRBV4-1; j_call: TRBJ2-2; d_call: -; cdr3_nt: TGCGCCAGCAGCCCCTTTGGCGGGGGCGACACCGGGGAGCTGTTTTTT; cdr3_aa: CASSPFGGGDTGELFF
clone_size: many; v_call: TRBV7-8; j_call: TRBJ2-7; d_call: -; cdr3_nt: TGTGCCAGCAGCGCACAGGTTCCAGCTTACGAGCAGTACTTC; cdr3_aa: CASSAQVPAYEQYF
clone_size: -; v_call: TRBV1; j_call: TRBJ2-2; d_call: -; cdr3_nt: TGCACCAGCAGCCAAGATGAGCGGGGGAAGAACACCGGGGAGCTGTTTTTT; cdr3_aa: CTSSQDERGKNTGELFF
clone_size: few; v_call: TRBV10-3; j_call: TRBJ2-2; d_call: -; cdr3_nt: TGTGCCATCAGTGAGTCGGGGGGGCCGTCCGGGGAGCTGTTTTTT; cdr3_aa: CAISESGGPSGELFF
clone_size: -; v_call: TRBV4-1; j_call: TRBJ1-3; d_call: -; cdr3_nt: TGCGCCAGCAGCCAAGAAGCCTATGAATCTGGAAACACCATATATTTT; cdr3_aa: CASSQEAYESGNTIYF
clone_size: -; v_call: TRBV7-8; j_call: TRBJ2-7; d_call: -; cdr3_nt: TGTGCCAGCAGCTTAGGGTGGAGGGACCACGAGCAGTACTTC; cdr3_aa: CASSLGWRDHEQYF
clone_size: -; v_call: TRBV7-2; j_call: TRBJ2-7; d_call: -; cdr3_nt: TGTGCCAGCAGCCAATATACGGGGGAGCAGTACTTC; cdr3_aa: CASSQYTGEQYF
clone_size: -; v_call: TRBV6-2/TRBV6-3; j_call: TRBJ1-4; d_call: -; cdr3_nt: TGTGCCAGCAGCGATGCGGGTTCGGGAAATGAAAAACTGTTTTTT; cdr3_aa: CASSDAGSGNEKLFF
clone_size: few; v_call: TRBV30; j_call: TRBJ1-6; d_call: -; cdr3_nt: TGTGCCTGGAGTTCGGGGGATATGTCCTATAATTCACCCCTCCACTTT; cdr3_aa: CAWSSGDMSYNSPLHF